This T cell receptor beta chain was found in a study of T-cell memory formation after mild COVID-19. Germline V CDR1 and CDR2: SQVTM, ANQGSEA. Trimming pared 4 bases from V and 3 bases from J, leaving 10 bases between. The CDR3 extends over 12 amino acids. The table lists this clonotype with a count of one. TCRdb re-called the 5' RACE reads through MiXCR, storing one row per CDR3 protein. The top ten hold roughly 8.4% of the sample, which has about 440,000 distinct CDR3 sequences, around 20% seen once. The TCR comes from an adult woman who had mild COVID-19 (a few samples of this study predate the infection). Cell type and time point are not known. Sequences were obtained from PBMCs or a T cell subset sorted from them (not recorded which). The V and J genes are TRBV29-1 and TRBJ2-7; possible D gene TRBD1, 6 bases. Written as DNA, the CDR3 is TGCAGCGTTGGACAACAGGGCTACGAGCAGTACTTC. Translating gives CSVGQQGYEQYF.